This T cell receptor (beta chain) was sequenced during a study of T cell changes during pregnancy in multiple sclerosis. The CDR3 totals 16 residues. From germline, CDR1 is LNHDA and CDR2 SQIVND (reference sequence). V dropped 4 bases and J dropped 0 bases, with 16 bases sitting between them. The repertoire was sequenced with immunoSEQ multiplex PCR; TCRdb's copy has only in-frame clones and lacks some. The sample holds roughly 69,000 clones, roughly nine tenths seen once. The specimen was peripheral blood, collected in the second trimester of pregnancy. The receptor's source is a female donor with multiple sclerosis, enrolled in a pregnancy study. This rearrangement joins TRBV19 to TRBJ2-7; TRBD1 might be the D (5 bases). CDR3 coding DNA: TGTGCCAGTAGTAAGGGGATTTTCAAGGACTCCTACGAGCAGTACTTC. Protein sequence: CASSKGIFKDSYEQYF. Full variable domain (missing parts from reference TRBV19 and TRBJ2-7): DGGITQSPKYLFRKEGQNVTLSCEQNLNHDAMYWYRQDPGQGLRLIYYSQIVNDFQKGDIAEGYSVSREKKESFPLTVTSAQKNPTAFYLCASSKGIFKDSYEQYFGPGTRLTVT.